The 10 T cell receptor beta chains below all came from one sample that was sequenced in a study of blood T cells in healthy people across ages. The second PCR ran about 6 to 12 cycles with a sample-barcoded 5' primer and J-beta primers. Using its own MiXCR run on the 5' RACE reads, TCRdb lists one record per CDR3 protein. The sample contains roughly 1 million distinct CDR3 sequences, under 30% of which appear only once. These data also featured in a second study, about T cells of mothers and their children.

Sequencing was carried out using blood. These receptors originate from a girl between 2 and 10 years old in good health.

This clonotype was recorded at least ten times. V and J are TRBV7-9 and TRBJ2-7; no clear D. Germline CDR1 SEHNR, CDR2 FQNEAQ (reference sequence). This CDR3 is built from 12 residues. Trimming took 0 bases from V and 4 from J, leaving 4 bases between them. The CDR3 spells CASSLAVYEQYF. The CDR3 DNA follows: TGTGCCAGCAGCTTAGCAGTTTACGAGCAGTACTTC. Full variable domain (rest looked up from reference TRBV7-9 and TRBJ2-7): DTGVSQNPRHKITKRGQNVTFRCDPISEHNRLYWYRQTLGQGPEFLTYFQNEAQLEKSRLLSDRFSAERPKGSFSTLEIQRTEQGDSAMYLCASSLAVYEQYFGPGTRLTVT.

This clonotype has more than one count but fewer than ten. The V call is TRBV12-3 or TRBV12-4, the J call TRBJ2-7; a possible D gene is TRBD2 (5 bases). The CDR3 length is 11 residues. The V end was cut by 8 bases, the J end by 5 bases, with 10 bases between. Written as DNA, the CDR3 is TGTGCCAGCGGGGAGTTAGACGAGCAGTACTTC. Protein sequence: CASGELDEQYF.

This CDR3 is CASSPRDGYYEQYF. The DNA of the CDR3 is TGTGCCAGCAGCCCCCGGGACGGATACTACGAGCAGTACTTC. The rearrangement uses TRBV7-9 and TRBJ2-5; possibly TRBD1 or TRBD2 for D (5 bases each). The tail of the sequence fits TRBJ2-7 better, so the J call may be wrong. CDR3 length: 14 amino acids. Germline V CDR1 and CDR2: SEHNR, FQNEAQ (reference sequence).

This clonotype showed up just a few times. The CDR3: CASSSSTGLVTYEQYF. CDR3 nucleotides: TGTGCCAGCAGCTCATCGACAGGATTGGTAACCTACGAGCAGTACTTC. This chain joins TRBV7-9 and TRBJ2-7, with D perhaps matching TRBD1 (6 bases). V was cut by 4 bases and J by 2 bases, with 18 bases left in between. Germline V CDR1 and CDR2: SEHNR, FQNEAQ (reference sequence). The CDR3 consists of 16 residues.

This clonotype appeared many times. The chain combines TRBV7-3 with TRBJ2-5, with 8 nucleotides matching TRBD1. The CDR3 sequence is 14 residues long. With 5 bases clipped from V and 3 bases from J, the junction kept 5 bases outside the gene matches. Germline lookup yields CDR1 SGHTA and CDR2 FQGTGA. CDR3 DNA sequence: TGTGCCAGCAGCCCAGGGGGCGAGGAAGAGACCCAGTACTTC. It specifies CASSPGGEEETQYF. The whole variable domain, remainder taken from reference TRBV7-3 and TRBJ2-5, is GAGVSQTPSNKVTEKGKYVELRCDPISGHTALYWYRQSLGQGPEFLIYFQGTGAADDSGLPNDRFFAVRPEGSVSTLKIQRTERGDSAVYLCASSPGGEEETQYFGPGTRLLVL.

This clonotype showed up just a few times. This chain connects TRBV7-9 to TRBJ1-1; D uncertain. The CDR3 contains 13 residues. CDR1 and CDR2 from the germline V gene are SEHNR and FQNEAQ (reference sequence). V lost 5 bases, J lost 8 bases, and 15 bases lay in between. The CDR3 region has the DNA TGTGCCAGCAGCCGAGGGATGAATCGCGAAGCTTTCTTT. This sequence encodes CASSRGMNREAFF.

This clonotype was seen only a few times. The CDR3 nucleotides are TGCGCCAGCCATCAGGGCGGGTCTCAGCCCCAGCATTTT. This encodes CASHQGGSQPQHF. This chain joins TRBV10-2 and TRBJ1-5; D possibly corresponds to TRBD1 (5 bases). V lost 8 bases to trimming and J lost 6 bases, with 14 bases between them. Germline CDR1 WSHSY, CDR2 SAAADI. There are 13 residues in the CDR3.

This clonotype was counted a few times. CDR3: CASSQGLADMYF. CDR3 DNA sequence: TGTGCCAGCAGTCAGGGACTAGCGGATATGTACTTC. This chain uses TRBV28 with TRBJ2-5; 11 bases align to TRBD2. Germline V lookup: CDR1 MDHEN, CDR2 SYDVKM. J was trimmed by 13 bases and V by 5 bases; bases with no gene match: 6. This CDR3 contains 12 residues.

This clonotype was found once. CDR3 nucleotide sequence: TGTGCCAGCAGTTATAACATGCACCGGGAGACCCAGTACTTC. This encodes CASSYNMHRETQYF. The rearrangement links TRBV6-2 or TRBV6-3 to TRBJ2-5; D unresolved. Trimming removed 3 bases at V and 5 bases at J, with 13 bases between. CDR1 MNHEY and CDR2 SVGEGT come from the germline V gene. CDR3 length: 14 residues.

This clonotype was seen more than once but under ten times. The junction and the germline gene differ at one end; a read error may be behind it. The chain carries TRBV11-2 and TRBJ1-1; no clear D. The CDR3 covers 14 residues. Germline CDR1 and CDR2: SGHAT and FQNNGV. The CDR3 here is CASSFVGGNTEAFF. CDR3 sequence (DNA): TGTGCAAGCAGCTTTGTGGGAGGGAACACTGAAGCTTTCTTT.